This TCR beta chain was sequenced in a study of blood T cell repertoires in COVID-19. Study summary: COVID-19 samples, acute and convalescent, were from the United States, Italy and Spain. T cells, B-cell-depleted T cells, or PBMCs provided the cDNA or gDNA that served as material.

Some clones are missing from TCRdb's copy, which holds only in-frame ones; the method was immunoSEQ multiplex PCR. Of approximately 120,000 clones listed, more than 80% were seen once; the top ten hold 1.1%. V dropped 3 bases and J dropped 4; count of bases not matched to a gene: 2. Germline V lookup: CDR1 SGHTA, CDR2 FQGNSA. The CDR3 spans 14 residues. The sequence came from a human donor in a cohort sampled during active COVID-19. This sequence joins TRBV7-2 and TRBJ2-3; 9 nucleotides line up with TRBD1. The sample consisted of peripheral blood. CDR3 sequence: CASSLGQGADTQYF. The CDR3 DNA reads as TGTGCCAGCAGCTTGGGACAGGGCGCAGATACGCAGTATTTT.